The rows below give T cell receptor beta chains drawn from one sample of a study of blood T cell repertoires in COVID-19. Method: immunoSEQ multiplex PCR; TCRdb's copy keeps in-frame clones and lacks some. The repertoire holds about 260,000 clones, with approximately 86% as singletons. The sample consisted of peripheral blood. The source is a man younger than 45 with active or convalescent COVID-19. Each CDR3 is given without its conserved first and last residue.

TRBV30 AWSDRRQGISSYNSPLH
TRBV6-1 ASSASLLSRLVDYEQY
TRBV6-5 ASSSTSTTQY
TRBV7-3 ASSLLAGAEDEQF
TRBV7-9 ASSSQDNEQF
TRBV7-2 ASSLGDRVVYNSPLH
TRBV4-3 ASSQVGGSNYGYT
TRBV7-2 ASSQGRRMNTEAF
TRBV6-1 ASSEGGGAVTGELF
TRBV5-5 ASGSAGREWPDTQY
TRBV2 ASSEATPGVGETQY
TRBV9 ASSVGIQGANTIY
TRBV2 ATIWAGEYNEQF
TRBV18 ASSYRASSYNSPLH
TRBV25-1 ASSRQGNSPLH